Listed here is a single T cell receptor (beta chain). The antigen is unknown. The data belong to a study of T cells in localized non-small cell lung cancer. Study-wide points: Uninvolved adjacent lung showed higher T cell clonality than tumor. A raised T cell density in blood coincided with lengthier overall survival.

Generated by immunoSEQ multiplex PCR, the TCRdb table keeps only in-frame clones and is missing some. The table has over 25,000 clones, over 75% seen once. The germline gives CDR1 SGDLS, CDR2 YYNGEE. V shed 4 bases, J shed 6 bases, and the junction held 7 bases outside the gene matches. This CDR3 spans 13 amino acids. The origin of this receptor is a male donor at least 60 years old with stage III squamous cell lung carcinoma. The source was peripheral blood, collected before any cancer treatment. The gene calls are TRBV9 and TRBJ2-7; 7 bases are shared with TRBD2. The CDR3 nucleotides are TGTGCCAGCAGCTCGGGAGGAGGTGGCGAGCAGTACTTC. Amino acids: CASSSGGGGEQYF.